A selection of T cell receptor beta chains follows, all from one sample in a study of CD8 T cells in ankylosing spondylitis. TCRdb re-derived calls from the 5' RACE reads in MiXCR, one entry per CDR3 protein. The sample has approximately 400,000 distinct CDR3 sequences, approximately 26% seen once. The sequencing input was blood, either unsorted or a sorted T cell fraction (not recorded which). The receptors were sampled from a male donor with ankylosing spondylitis. CDR3s include the opening cysteine and the closing phenylalanine or tryptophan. D genes are given only for firm matches. Where a row states a size, it is once, few, many or the class of an expanded clone; other rows omit it.

j_call	d_call	v_call	clone_size	cdr3_aa	cdr3_nt
TRBJ2-1	TRBD1	TRBV6-6	-	CASRTGENEQFF	TGTGCCAGCAGGACAGGGGAGAATGAGCAGTTCTTC
TRBJ2-1	TRBD2	TRBV29-1	few	CSVDLAGGNEQFF	TGCAGCGTTGATCTAGCGGGAGGCAATGAGCAGTTCTTC
TRBJ1-2	-	TRBV3-1	-	CASSMDAERGYTF	TGTGCCAGCAGCATGGACGCTGAGAGGGGCTACACCTTC
TRBJ1-5	TRBD1	TRBV5-1	-	CASSLGDRVNQPQHF	TGCGCCAGCAGCTTAGGGGACAGGGTCAATCAGCCCCAGCATTTT
TRBJ1-5	TRBD1	TRBV20-1	-	CSARGTGRQPQHF	TGCAGTGCTAGGGGGACAGGCCGTCAGCCCCAGCATTTT
TRBJ2-5	-	TRBV3-1	few	CASSQDKGSQYF	TGTGCCAGCAGCCAAGATAAGGGGTCCCAGTACTTC
TRBJ1-1	TRBD1	TRBV12-3/TRBV12-4	many	CASQRSGGTGRGYTEAFF	TGTGCCAGCCAACGCAGCGGGGGGACAGGGAGAGGGTACACTGAAGCTTTCTTT
TRBJ1-4	TRBD1	TRBV2	-	CASSPDRAVANEKLFF	TGTGCCAGCAGTCCGGACAGGGCCGTCGCAAATGAAAAACTGTTTTTT
TRBJ2-5	-	TRBV11-2	-	CASSATEIPGTQYF	TGTGCCAGCAGCGCGACAGAAATCCCGGGGACCCAGTACTTC
TRBJ1-1	-	TRBV30	-	CAWRGRAFGVAFF	TGTGCCTGGAGGGGGAGGGCGTTTGGAGTAGCTTTCTTT
TRBJ1-3	-	TRBV20-1	-	CSANTGSPGNTIYF	TGCAGTGCAAACACAGGGTCCCCTGGAAACACCATATATTTT
TRBJ1-2	-	TRBV6-6	few	CASSYSSDYGYTF	TGTGCCAGCAGTTACTCGAGTGACTATGGCTACACCTTC
TRBJ1-1	TRBD1	TRBV5-1	-	CASSGPQGANTEAFF	TGCGCCAGCAGCGGGCCCCAGGGGGCCAACACTGAAGCTTTCTTT
TRBJ2-2	TRBD2	TRBV27	-	CASSSLAGVNTGELFF	TGTGCCAGCAGTTCGTTAGCGGGGGTGAACACCGGGGAGCTGTTTTTT
TRBJ1-2	-	TRBV29-1	-	CSVEEEEFGGGYTF	TGCAGCGTTGAAGAGGAGGAATTCGGTGGTGGCTACACCTTC
TRBJ2-7	-	TRBV20-1	-	CSATTPSDLKQYF	TGCAGTGCCACGACCCCGTCGGACTTGAAGCAGTACTTC
TRBJ2-5	-	TRBV9	few	CASSVGGGRETQYF	TGTGCCAGCAGCGTAGGGGGGGGCCGGGAGACCCAGTACTTC
TRBJ1-2	-	TRBV10-3	-	CAISVLGSGYTF	TGTGCCATCAGTGTATTGGGCAGTGGCTACACCTTC
TRBJ2-7	-	TRBV7-9	many	CASSLGGGGNEQYF	TGTGCCAGCAGCTTAGGAGGTGGCGGAAACGAGCAGTACTTC
TRBJ2-3	TRBD1	TRBV28	few	CASSPIQGADTQYF	TGTGCCAGCAGTCCGATTCAGGGGGCAGATACGCAGTATTTT
TRBJ1-1	-	TRBV3-1	-	CASSQPGQVTEAFF	TGTGCCAGCAGCCAACCAGGGCAAGTCACTGAAGCTTTCTTT
TRBJ1-5	-	TRBV12-3/TRBV12-4	-	CASSFTGMRVGQPQHF	TGTGCCAGCAGTTTCACGGGGATGAGGGTAGGACAGCCCCAGCATTTT
TRBJ2-7	-	TRBV7-8	-	CASSFNAGGEQYF	TGTGCCAGCAGCTTTAATGCGGGCGGCGAGCAGTACTTC
TRBJ2-2	-	TRBV5-1	few	CASFLGVETGELFF	TGCGCCAGCTTCCTCGGAGTTGAAACCGGGGAGCTGTTTTTT
TRBJ2-1	-	TRBV28	-	CASSLTGTRYNEQFF	TGTGCCAGCAGTCTGACCGGGACTCGCTACAATGAGCAGTTCTTC
TRBJ2-1	TRBD2	TRBV7-8	few	CASSPSGGGPGEQFF	TGTGCCAGCAGCCCATCGGGGGGAGGACCGGGGGAGCAGTTCTTC
TRBJ2-6	TRBD1	TRBV5-1	-	CASSGSGQGTAGANVLTF	TGCGCCAGCAGCGGTTCGGGACAGGGAACAGCTGGGGCCAACGTCCTGACTTTC
TRBJ2-3	-	TRBV20-1	many	CSAEGTDTQYF	TGCAGTGCCGAGGGCACAGATACGCAGTATTTT
TRBJ1-1	-	TRBV3-1	few	CASSQDKGNTEAFF	TGTGCCAGCAGCCAAGATAAAGGGAACACTGAAGCTTTCTTT
TRBJ1-4	-	TRBV5-1	-	CASSSGQTNEKLFF	TGTGCCAGCAGCTCAGGTCAAACTAATGAAAAACTGTTTTTT
TRBJ2-3	TRBD1	TRBV14	-	CASSFRQGLLADTQYF	TGTGCCAGCAGCTTCCGACAGGGCCTTCTCGCAGATACGCAGTATTTT
TRBJ2-7	-	TRBV6-5	-	CASSYSLGVGSYEQYF	TGTGCCAGCAGTTACTCGTTGGGGGTGGGCTCCTACGAGCAGTACTTC
TRBJ1-6	-	TRBV5-6	many	CASSRYTGNSPLHF	TGTGCCAGCAGCCGCTACACAGGGAATTCACCCCTCCACTTT
TRBJ1-6	-	TRBV30	-	CAWTAVNSPLHF	TGTGCCTGGACGGCGGTTAATTCACCCCTCCACTTT
TRBJ2-7	-	TRBV10-3	-	CAISDTTRRLAEQYF	TGTGCCATCAGTGACACGACTCGACGTCTGGCCGAGCAGTACTTC
TRBJ1-1	-	TRBV7-9	-	CASSREEGEAFF	TGTGCCAGCAGCAGGGAGGAGGGTGAAGCTTTCTTT
TRBJ2-3	TRBD1	TRBV6-1	-	CASDRGYTDTQYF	TGTGCCAGCGACAGGGGGTACACAGATACGCAGTATTTT
TRBJ2-1	-	TRBV5-1	-	CASSSVNQNEQFF	TGCGCCAGCTCCAGCGTCAATCAGAATGAGCAGTTCTTC
TRBJ2-7	-	TRBV12-3/TRBV12-4	-	CASSLWRSYEQYF	TGTGCCAGCAGTTTGTGGAGATCCTACGAGCAGTACTTC
TRBJ2-7	-	TRBV5-1	-	CASSLLTLGGYEQYF	TGCGCCAGCAGCTTGTTAACACTCGGCGGCTACGAGCAGTACTTC